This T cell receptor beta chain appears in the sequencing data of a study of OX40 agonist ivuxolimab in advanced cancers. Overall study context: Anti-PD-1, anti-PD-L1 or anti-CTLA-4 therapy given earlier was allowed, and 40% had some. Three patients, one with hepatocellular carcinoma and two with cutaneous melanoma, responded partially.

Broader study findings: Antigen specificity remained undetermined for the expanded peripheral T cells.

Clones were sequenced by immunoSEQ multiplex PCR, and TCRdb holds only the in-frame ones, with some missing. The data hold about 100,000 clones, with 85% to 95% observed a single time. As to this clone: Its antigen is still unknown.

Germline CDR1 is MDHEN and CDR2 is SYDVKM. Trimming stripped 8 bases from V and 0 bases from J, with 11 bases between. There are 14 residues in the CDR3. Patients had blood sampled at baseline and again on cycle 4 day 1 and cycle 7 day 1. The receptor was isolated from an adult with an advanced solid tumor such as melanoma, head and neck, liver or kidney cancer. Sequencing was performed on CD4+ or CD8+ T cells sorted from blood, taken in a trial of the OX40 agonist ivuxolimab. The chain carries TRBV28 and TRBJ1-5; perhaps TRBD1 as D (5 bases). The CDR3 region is CASRGGVSNQPQHF. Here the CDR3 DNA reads TGTGCCAGCCGGGGGGGGGTTAGCAATCAGCCCCAGCATTTT.